The clone carrying this T cell receptor beta chain was detected a few times. Its antigen remains unknown. The sequenced template was cDNA made from the entire isolated RNA. TCRdb keeps only in-frame clones here, not all; method: immunoSEQ multiplex PCR. Of some 240,000 clones in the sample, 11% are singletons; the top ten hold over 1%. Markers CD45RO/CCR7/CD25/CD127/CD95/CD27 served to sort CD4+ naive, central memory, regulatory and stem cell-like memory cells. All of the sorted populations showed purity greater than 98%. The sample belongs to a study of beta chain features in type 1 diabetes. Study in general: Patients shared similar age, gender and cell yields with healthy donors.

Findings and limits, study-wide: Possibly, sequencing cDNA over-represented cells that had high TCR expression levels.

Looked up from germline, CDR1 is SGHDN and CDR2 is FVKESK. The CDR3 runs to 17 residues. V lost 3 bases, J lost 0 bases, and 16 bases lay in between. The TCR originated in a young man in good health. Sample: central memory CD4+ T cells from blood. V gene TRBV14 combines with J gene TRBJ2-3, with D possibly TRBD1 on 6 matching bases. Here the CDR3 DNA reads TGTGCCAGCAGCCAGGACTCAGCAGGGGATAGCACAGATACGCAGTATTTT. It translates to CASSQDSAGDSTDTQYF.